These T cell receptor beta chains were read from a single sample in a study of T cells in Graves' hyperthyroidism and ophthalmopathy. A single record per CDR3 protein comes from TCRdb applying MiXCR to the multiplex PCR reads. In the table there are some 370,000 distinct CDR3 sequences, 15% to 20% of which are singletons. Sample: blood. Every receptor here comes from a woman aged 25 to 45 with Graves' hyperthyroidism that later progressed to Graves' ophthalmopathy. Both conserved end residues are trimmed from each CDR3.

cdr3_aa,j_call,v_call
ATSRDFSGTGVTGELF,TRBJ2-2,TRBV15
ASSSGITDRPKSSGNTIY,TRBJ1-3,TRBV7-9
ASSLSPGGNNEQF,TRBJ2-1,TRBV5-4
ASSFNGALAGGGDEQF,TRBJ2-1,TRBV7-9
ASSFFITEGTEAF,TRBJ1-1,TRBV19
ASSFAGRAPDTQY,TRBJ2-3,TRBV12-3/TRBV12-4
ATSDLRGEGVDEQF,TRBJ2-1,TRBV24-1
ASSLTGLGNTIY,TRBJ1-3,TRBV11-2
ASSLRTGASYEQY,TRBJ2-7,TRBV7-8
ASSWTGDAAEAF,TRBJ1-1,TRBV27
ASKRPNSYEQY,TRBJ2-7,TRBV7-9
ATSRGAGAPHEQY,TRBJ2-7,TRBV15
AWAGQDNEQF,TRBJ2-1,TRBV30
SAREGGSRDTQY,TRBJ2-3,TRBV20-1
ASGDRGVFGSNQPQH,TRBJ1-5,TRBV12-3/TRBV12-4
ASSEHRGHSYEQY,TRBJ2-7,TRBV2
ASSEGKDYGYT,TRBJ1-2,TRBV6-1
ASSLTGTFNQPQH,TRBJ1-5,TRBV7-9
ATSEDDTHQPQH,TRBJ1-5,TRBV24-1
ASSRGLVVY,TRBJ2-5,TRBV11-2
ASSPRGDGETQY,TRBJ2-5,TRBV18
ASSQLYPSNYGYT,TRBJ1-2,TRBV4-1
ASSALDTQY,TRBJ2-3,TRBV2
AWSSGINSNQPQH,TRBJ1-5,TRBV30
ASSYMGQGGETQY,TRBJ2-5,TRBV6-5
AWREAGRSGYT,TRBJ1-2,TRBV30
SAQIWVDADTQY,TRBJ2-3,TRBV20-1
ASSVLAVGQGNTEAF,TRBJ1-1,TRBV9
ASSEGDQRNIQY,TRBJ2-4,TRBV12-3/TRBV12-4
ASSFLVGQPQH,TRBJ1-5,TRBV12-3/TRBV12-4
ASRPQGENSPLH,TRBJ1-6,TRBV28
ASSVIPAGASTDTQY,TRBJ2-3,TRBV2
SARVSGTGSYEQY,TRBJ2-7,TRBV20-1
SARDLGMEQF,TRBJ2-1,TRBV20-1
ASSLKGISGNTIY,TRBJ1-3,TRBV27
ASSLGGFTEAF,TRBJ1-1,TRBV11-2
ASSPDPGGTQY,TRBJ2-5,TRBV12-3/TRBV12-4
SALSDPSYEQY,TRBJ2-7,TRBV20-1
AISRGLAAYNEQF,TRBJ2-1,TRBV10-3
ASSGRGGVYEQY,TRBJ2-7,TRBV6-1
ASSTSGTDYNEQF,TRBJ2-1,TRBV2
AWGPAYEQY,TRBJ2-7,TRBV30
ATLLGYEQY,TRBJ2-7,TRBV25-1
SAPSVVGYNEQF,TRBJ2-1,TRBV20-1
ASSPSRIIEQY,TRBJ2-7,TRBV12-3/TRBV12-4
ASSGSPDRAYTEAF,TRBJ1-1,TRBV9
ANTGQGATGNTIY,TRBJ1-3,TRBV2
ASSLEGTTYEQY,TRBJ2-7,TRBV2
ASSPPWRMEETQY,TRBJ2-5,TRBV7-9
ASLNRDPGASGANVLT,TRBJ2-6,TRBV19
ASSLAGGASYNEQF,TRBJ2-1,TRBV5-1
ASSLLQGRTEAF,TRBJ1-1,TRBV28
SVEPLGGTGTYGYT,TRBJ1-2,TRBV29-1
ASSLGDRDFATNEKLF,TRBJ1-4,TRBV5-1